The TCR beta chain under discussion was sequenced for a study of control samples from healthy donors and cancer patients. Data came from immunoSEQ multiplex PCR; TCRdb stores just in-frame clones and leaves some out. The profile shows 90,000 to 140,000 clones, approximately 83% of them singletons. Trimming stripped 6 bases from V and 9 bases from J, with 11 bases between. There are 12 residues in the CDR3. The germline V gene encodes CDR1 ENHRY and CDR2 SYGVKD. This chain connects TRBV10-3 to TRBJ1-4, with a possible D match to TRBD1 (6 bases). The source of this sequence is a woman aged 45 to 65 in good health. The sequenced sample was blood. CDR3 loop: CAISETGKKLFF. CDR3 DNA sequence: TGTGCCATCAGCGAAACAGGGAAAAAACTGTTTTTT.